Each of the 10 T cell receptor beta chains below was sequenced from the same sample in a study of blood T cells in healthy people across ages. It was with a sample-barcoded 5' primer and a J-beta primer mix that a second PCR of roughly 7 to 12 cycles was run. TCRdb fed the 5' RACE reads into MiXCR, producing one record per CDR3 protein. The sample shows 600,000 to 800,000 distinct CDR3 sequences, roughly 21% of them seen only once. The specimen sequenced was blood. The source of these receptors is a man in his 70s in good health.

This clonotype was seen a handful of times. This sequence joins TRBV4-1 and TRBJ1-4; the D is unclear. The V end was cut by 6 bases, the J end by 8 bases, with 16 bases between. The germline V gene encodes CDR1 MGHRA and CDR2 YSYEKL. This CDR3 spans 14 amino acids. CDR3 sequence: CASSPSRRGEKLFF. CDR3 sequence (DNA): TGCGCCAGCAGTCCCTCCCGCCGGGGAGAAAAACTGTTTTTT.

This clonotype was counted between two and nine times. The CDR3: CASSLRDAYSSYNEQFF. As DNA, the CDR3 is TGCGCCAGCAGCCTCCGGGACGCATACAGCTCCTACAATGAGCAGTTCTTC. The chain has TRBV4-3 and TRBJ2-1, with D possibly called TRBD1 or TRBD2 (5 bases each). CDR3 length: 17 amino acids. Germline V gene data show CDR1 as LGHNA and CDR2 as YSLEER. V gave up 4 bases and J gave up 0 bases, with 16 bases separating them.

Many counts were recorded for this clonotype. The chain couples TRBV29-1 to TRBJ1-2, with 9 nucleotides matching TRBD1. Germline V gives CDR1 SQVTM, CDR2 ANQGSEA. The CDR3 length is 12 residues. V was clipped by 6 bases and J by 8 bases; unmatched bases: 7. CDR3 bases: TGCAGCGTCGGGACAGGGTCCTGGGGCTACACCTTC. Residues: CSVGTGSWGYTF.

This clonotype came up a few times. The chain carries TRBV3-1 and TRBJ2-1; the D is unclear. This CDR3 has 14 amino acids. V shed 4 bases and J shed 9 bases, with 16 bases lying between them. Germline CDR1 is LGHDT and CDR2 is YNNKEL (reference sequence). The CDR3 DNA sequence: TGTGCCAGCAGCCCCCTCCTTTTGAGCGCTGAGCAGTTCTTC. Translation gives CASSPLLLSAEQFF.

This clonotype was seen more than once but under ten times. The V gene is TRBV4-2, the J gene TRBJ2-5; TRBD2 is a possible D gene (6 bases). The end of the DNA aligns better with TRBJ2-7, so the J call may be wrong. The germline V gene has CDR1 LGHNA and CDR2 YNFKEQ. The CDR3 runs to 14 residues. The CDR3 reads CASSQAGVAYEQYF. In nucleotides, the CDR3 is TGTGCCAGCAGCCAAGCGGGAGTCGCTTACGAGCAGTACTTC.

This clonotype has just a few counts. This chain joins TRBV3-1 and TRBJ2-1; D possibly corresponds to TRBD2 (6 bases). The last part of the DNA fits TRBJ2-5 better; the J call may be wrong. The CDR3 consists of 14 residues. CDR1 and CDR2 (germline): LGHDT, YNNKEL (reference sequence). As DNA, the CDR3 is TGTGCCAGCAGCCAACCCCCGGGAGCAAGGACCCAGTACTTC. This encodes CASSQPPGARTQYF.

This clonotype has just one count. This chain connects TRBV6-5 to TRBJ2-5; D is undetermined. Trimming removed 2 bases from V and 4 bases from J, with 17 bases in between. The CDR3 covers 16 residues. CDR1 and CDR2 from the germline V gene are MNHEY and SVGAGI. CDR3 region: CASSYQRPPSGETQYF. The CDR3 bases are TGTGCCAGCAGTTACCAACGGCCCCCATCCGGAGAGACCCAGTACTTC.

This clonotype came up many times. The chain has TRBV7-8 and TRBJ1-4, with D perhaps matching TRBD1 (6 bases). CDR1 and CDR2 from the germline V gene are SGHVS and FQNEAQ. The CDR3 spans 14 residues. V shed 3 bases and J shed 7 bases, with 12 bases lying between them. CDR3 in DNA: TGTGCCAGCAGCTTTACAGGGATAGGTGAAAAACTGTTTTTT. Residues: CASSFTGIGEKLFF.

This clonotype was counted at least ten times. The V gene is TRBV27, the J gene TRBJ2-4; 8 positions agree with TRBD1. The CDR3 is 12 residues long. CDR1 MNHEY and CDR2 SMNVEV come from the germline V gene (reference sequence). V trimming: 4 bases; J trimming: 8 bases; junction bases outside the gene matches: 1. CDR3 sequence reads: CASSYRGDIQYF. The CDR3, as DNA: TGTGCCAGCAGTTACAGGGGGGACATTCAGTACTTC.

The CDR3 region has the DNA TGTGCCAGCAGTGATGGGGGACAGAGAAGCACAGATACGCAGTATTTT. It yields the protein CASSDGGQRSTDTQYF. V usage is TRBV2 and J usage is TRBJ2-3, with 7 bases aligning to TRBD1. Per the germline V gene, CDR1 is SNHLY and CDR2 is FYNNEI. CDR3 length: 16 amino acids. The V gene end was trimmed by 3 bases and the J gene end by 0 bases; junction bases not matched to a gene: 6.